The sequence of this T cell receptor beta chain was determined in a study of T cells in women clearing cervical HPV infection. Concerning this clone: The DNA ends 3 residues before the CDR3 does, and the rest of the CDR3 is filled in from the germline J gene.

Sequenced by immunoSEQ multiplex PCR; TCRdb stores in-frame clones only, minus some. In total, the table holds 25,000 to 35,000 clones. The CDR3 loop spans 13 amino acids. V gave up 6 bases and J gave up 1 base, with 9 bases separating them. Germline V gives CDR1 MDHEN, CDR2 SYDVKM. This receptor was taken from a woman between 18 and 75 years old with a cervical HPV16 infection that either progressed to CIN3+ or cleared (not recorded which). Sequenced input: blood buffy coat. The chain is built from TRBV28 and TRBJ1-1, with D unclear. CDR3 loop: CASSVDWNTEAFF. CDR3 bases read: TGTGCCAGCAGCGTGGACTGGAACACTGAA. Together with reference TRBV28 and TRBJ1-1, the CDR3 gives the full variable domain: DVKVTQSSRYLVKRTGEKVFLECVQDMDHENMFWYRQDPGLGLRLIYFSYDVKMKEKGDIPEGYSVSREKKERFSLILESASTNQTSMYLCASSVDWNTEAFFGQGTRLTVV.